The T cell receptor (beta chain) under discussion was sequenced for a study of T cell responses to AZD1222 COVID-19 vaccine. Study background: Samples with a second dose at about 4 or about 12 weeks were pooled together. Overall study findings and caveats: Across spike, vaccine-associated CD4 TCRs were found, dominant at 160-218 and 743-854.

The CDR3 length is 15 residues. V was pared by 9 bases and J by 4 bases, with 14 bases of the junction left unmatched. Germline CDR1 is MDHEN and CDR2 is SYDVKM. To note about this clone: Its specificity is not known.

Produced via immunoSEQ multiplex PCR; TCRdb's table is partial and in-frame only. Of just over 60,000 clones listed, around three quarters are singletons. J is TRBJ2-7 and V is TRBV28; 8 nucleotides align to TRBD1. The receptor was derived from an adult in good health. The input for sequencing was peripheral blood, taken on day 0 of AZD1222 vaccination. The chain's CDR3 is CASGSTIRGLYEQYF. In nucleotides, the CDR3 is TGTGCCAGTGGATCGACAATCAGGGGGCTGTACGAGCAGTACTTC.